The 27 T cell receptor beta chains presented below share a single source sample, sequenced in a study of cytotoxic CD8 clonotypes in ibrutinib-treated CLL. Method: immunoSEQ multiplex PCR; TCRdb's copy keeps in-frame clones and lacks some. The sample lists about 140,000 clones, about 80% occurring once. Source: PBMCs, taken after 12 months of ibrutinib treatment. These receptors came from a human donor with chronic lymphocytic leukemia.

The chain joins TRBV27 to TRBJ2-7, with 8 positions matching TRBD2. The J segment lost 2 bases and the V segment lost 7 bases, leaving 7 bases of the junction unmatched. The CDR3 runs to 14 residues. Germline V gives CDR1 MNHEY, CDR2 SMNVEV (reference sequence). The DNA of the CDR3 is TGTGCCAGCATCGGGAGCGGGAGTCCCTACGAGCAGTACTTC. This translates into CASIGSGSPYEQYF.

This chain joins TRBV7-2 and TRBJ2-7, with D hard to call. Germline V gene data show CDR1 as SGHTA and CDR2 as FQGNSA. V lost 7 bases, J lost 2 bases, and 15 bases lay in between. The length of the CDR3 is 14 residues. This CDR3 reads CASTQTRWPYEQYF. The CDR3 DNA is TGTGCCAGCACGCAGACCCGGTGGCCCTACGAGCAGTACTTC.

This clone has only one observation. This chain connects TRBV27 to TRBJ2-7, with 9 bases fitting TRBD2. Per germline, CDR1 MNHEY and CDR2 SMNVEV (reference sequence). This CDR3 comprises 15 residues. With 6 bases clipped from V and 2 bases from J, the junction kept 8 bases outside the gene matches. The CDR3 sequence: CASRNLAGLTYEQYF. DNA for the CDR3: TGTGCCAGCAGAAACCTAGCGGGGCTCACCTACGAGCAGTACTTC.

V usage is TRBV12-5 and J usage is TRBJ1-2; TRBD1 might be the D (5 bases). V lost 6 bases and J 8 bases, leaving 16 bases between the germline ends. Germline loops: CDR1 LGHNT, CDR2 FRNRAP. This CDR3 region has 13 residues. The CDR3 nucleotides read TGTGCTAGTGGGGAGGGGACCGCCGGGGGCTACACCTTC. It translates to CASGEGTAGGYTF.

This rearrangement joins TRBV15 to TRBJ2-7, with 9 positions matching TRBD1. This CDR3 has 17 amino acids. Germline V CDR1 and CDR2: LNHNV, YYDKDF (reference sequence). Unmatched junction bases numbered 12, after V lost 6 bases and J lost 0 bases. CDR3 sequence (DNA): TGTGCCACCAGGACAGGGGGAGCTGGGGGGGGCTCCTACGAGCAGTACTTC. Its protein product is CATRTGGAGGGSYEQYF.

The chain links TRBV28 to TRBJ2-1; D remains ambiguous. Germline assignment: CDR1 MDHEN and CDR2 SYDVKM. V was clipped by 3 bases and J by 3 bases, with 0 bases between them. This CDR3 region has 11 residues. The CDR3 bases are TGTGCCAGCAGTTTCTACAATGAGCAGTTCTTC. Translation: CASSFYNEQFF.

The rearrangement links TRBV28 to TRBJ1-6, with unresolved D. The CDR3 has 13 amino acids. Between the trimmed V and J ends, which lost 1 base and 8 bases, there was a span of 6 bases. Germline CDR1 is MDHEN and CDR2 is SYDVKM. CDR3 loop: CASSLLVDSPLHF. CDR3 nucleotides: TGTGCCAGCAGTTTATTGGTGGATTCACCCCTCCACTTT.

The chain carries TRBV30 and TRBJ1-3; 11 positions match TRBD1. This CDR3 region has 15 residues. V was pared by 4 bases and J by 3 bases, with 5 bases of the junction left unmatched. Germline V lookup: CDR1 GTSNPN, CDR2 SVGIG (reference sequence). CDR3 sequence (DNA): TGTGCCTGGAACCTGGGACAGGGGGGTGGAAACACCATATATTTT. It is translated as CAWNLGQGGGNTIYF.

V gene TRBV7-9 combines with J gene TRBJ2-4, with 9 bases lining up with TRBD1. The trim removed 3 bases at V and 0 bases at J, leaving 12 bases unmatched. Germline assignment: CDR1 SEHNR and CDR2 FQNEAQ (reference sequence). The CDR3 loop spans 19 amino acids. CDR3 loop: CASSFGEGQGPLAKNIQYF. CDR3 in DNA: TGTGCCAGCAGCTTCGGCGAGGGACAGGGACCACTAGCCAAAAACATTCAGTACTTC.

This sequence joins TRBV6-1 and TRBJ2-7; D not resolved. CDR1 MNHNS and CDR2 SASEGT come from the germline V gene. The CDR3 spans 15 residues. Trimming removed 6 bases from V and 0 bases from J, with 15 bases in between. The CDR3 DNA reads as TGTGCCAGCAGACCAACCCTAACCCTCTCCTACGAGCAGTACTTC. Translating it yields CASRPTLTLSYEQYF.

The chain joins TRBV6-1 to TRBJ2-7, with D perhaps TRBD1 or TRBD2 (5 bases each). The CDR3 loop spans 13 amino acids. The germline V gene has CDR1 MNHNS and CDR2 SASEGT. Deletions cut 7 bases from V and 4 bases from J, with 14 bases between. This CDR3 is CASTVEGPYEQYF. CDR3 nucleotides: TGTGCCAGCACCGTAGAGGGGCCTTACGAGCAGTACTTC.

This chain connects TRBV10-3 to TRBJ2-3; 9 bases are shared with TRBD1. The CDR3 extends over 16 amino acids. Germline loops: CDR1 ENHRY, CDR2 SYGVKD. Losses at the gene ends were 4 bases for V and 3 bases for J; bases not matched to a gene: 8. CDR3 sequence reads: CAISGGLGTGTDTQYF. The CDR3 coding sequence is TGTGCCATCAGTGGGGGGTTAGGGACAGGGACAGATACGCAGTATTTT.

This sequence joins TRBV5-1 and TRBJ2-5; weak D call: TRBD1 (5 bases). Deletions cut 4 bases from V and 3 bases from J, with 16 bases between. This CDR3 is 15 amino acids long. The V gene's germline CDR1 is SGHRS and CDR2 YFSETQ. This CDR3 is CASSMARVLKETQYF. As DNA, the CDR3 is TGCGCCAGCAGCATGGCCAGGGTCCTAAAAGAGACCCAGTACTTC.

The chain carries TRBV6-1 and TRBJ1-5; tentative D call: TRBD1 (6 bases). Per germline, CDR1 MNHNS and CDR2 SASEGT. V was clipped by 6 bases and J by 5 bases, with 11 bases between them. The CDR3 loop spans 13 amino acids. The CDR3 loop reads CASRRQDHQPQHF. The DNA for the CDR3 is TGTGCCAGCAGGAGACAGGATCATCAGCCCCAGCATTTT.

This clone was counted only a few times. This chain joins TRBV11-3 and TRBJ2-5, with a possible D match to TRBD1 (5 bases). The CDR3 consists of 14 residues. Trimming shortened V by 5 bases and J by 4 bases, and 14 bases separated the two germline ends. Germline CDR1 and CDR2: SGHNT and YENEEA. The CDR3 loop reads CASSPRQFPETQYF. The CDR3 DNA reads as TGTGCCAGCAGCCCACGACAGTTCCCAGAGACCCAGTACTTC. Looking up the rest from reference TRBV11-3 and TRBJ2-5 gives the full variable domain: EAGVVQSPRYKIIEKKQPVAFWCNPISGHNTLYWYLQNLGQGPELLIRYENEEAVDDSQLPKDRFSAERLKGVDSTLKIQPAELGDSAVYLCASSPRQFPETQYFGPGTRLLVL.

The rearrangement links TRBV12-5 to TRBJ2-5; 10 nucleotides line up with TRBD1. Germline V gives CDR1 LGHNT, CDR2 FRNRAP. The CDR3 extends over 16 amino acids. After removal of 2 bases from V and 1 base from J, the junction contained 4 bases not matched to a gene. CDR3 loop: CASGLKTGGGQETQYF. Written as DNA, the CDR3 is TGTGCTAGTGGTTTGAAGACAGGGGGCGGCCAAGAGACCCAGTACTTC.

The chain couples TRBV18 to TRBJ2-5; D remains ambiguous. There are 13 residues in the CDR3. Germline loops: CDR1 KGHSH, CDR2 LQKENI. Trimming pared 4 bases from V and 6 bases from J, leaving 12 bases between. CDR3 sequence reads: CASSLLEEQTQYF. CDR3 coding DNA: TGTGCCAGCTCACTGCTTGAGGAGCAGACCCAGTACTTC.

The gene calls are TRBV4-2 and TRBJ1-1, with D perhaps TRBD1 (6 bases). CDR3 length equals 15 residues. With 3 bases removed from V and 5 bases from J, the gap between germline ends came to 16 bases. Germline V gene data show CDR1 as LGHNA and CDR2 as YNFKEQ. This CDR3 reads CASSHSQGMRTEAFF. In DNA, the CDR3 is TGTGCCAGCAGCCACTCACAGGGTATGAGGACTGAAGCTTTCTTT.

This clone was seen many times. The chain has TRBV27 and TRBJ2-7, with D tentatively TRBD1 (5 bases). Trimming pared 6 bases from V and 7 bases from J, leaving 13 bases between. The CDR3 has 12 amino acids. Germline-derived CDR1 and CDR2 are MNHEY and SMNVEV (reference sequence). This chain's CDR3 is CASSRIRQEQYF. CDR3 bases: TGTGCCAGCAGCAGAATTAGACAGGAGCAGTACTTC.

This clone has just a few counts. The chain couples TRBV4-1 to TRBJ2-7, with 13 bases fitting TRBD2. The germline gives CDR1 MGHRA, CDR2 YSYEKL. The CDR3 runs to 16 residues. V lost 4 bases, J lost 6 bases, and 9 bases stayed unmatched. The CDR3 bases are TGCGCCAGCAGCCTAGAGCCGGGACTAGCGGGAATCGAGCAGTACTTC. It translates to CASSLEPGLAGIEQYF.

The chain couples TRBV7-2 to TRBJ2-5; no clear D gene. Germline assignment: CDR1 SGHTA and CDR2 FQGNSA. The CDR3 sequence is 14 residues long. Trimming left V 0 bases short and J 1 base short, with 6 bases between. The CDR3, as DNA: TGTGCCAGCAGCTTAGCGGTCAGCCAAGAGACCCAGTACTTC. Translation gives CASSLAVSQETQYF. The variable domain in full, with the rest retrieved from reference TRBV7-2 and TRBJ2-5, is GAGVSQSPSNKVTEKGKDVELRCDPISGHTALYWYRQSLGQGLEFLIYFQGNSAPDKSGLPSDRFSAERTGGSVSTLTIQRTQQEDSAVYLCASSLAVSQETQYFGPGTRLLVL.

The rearrangement uses TRBV27 and TRBJ1-6; possibly TRBD1 for D (6 bases). CDR1 is MNHEY, CDR2 SMNVEV, per germline (reference sequence). V was trimmed by 5 bases and J by 7 bases, leaving 12 bases between them. This CDR3 is built from 14 residues. The CDR3 region is CASSRTGTNSPLHF. The CDR3 DNA follows: TGTGCCAGCAGTAGGACCGGGACAAATTCACCCCTCCACTTT.

The chain couples TRBV25-1 to TRBJ2-7; D tentatively reads TRBD1 or TRBD2 (5 bases each). V gave up 8 bases and J gave up 5 bases, with 13 bases separating them. The CDR3 sequence is 12 residues long. The germline CDR1 and CDR2 sequences are MGHDK and SYGVNS. The CDR3 protein is CASAERGDEQYF. CDR3 bases: TGTGCCAGCGCGGAACGGGGCGACGAGCAGTACTTC.

The rearrangement joins TRBV14 to TRBJ1-4; D unclear. The germline gives CDR1 SGHDN, CDR2 FVKESK. The CDR3 contains 12 residues. V was trimmed by 3 bases and J by 7 bases, leaving 6 bases between them. The DNA for the CDR3 is TGTGCCAGCAGCCACAGCAGTGAAAAACTGTTTTTT. It translates to CASSHSSEKLFF.

The J gene is TRBJ2-7, the V gene TRBV6-5; D unclear. CDR3 size: 12 residues. V was pared by 8 bases and J by 4 bases, with 12 bases between. Germline V gene sequence: CDR1 MNHEY, CDR2 SVGAGI. CDR3 sequence (DNA): TGTGCCAGCTCGCCTAGGTCATACGAGCAGTACTTC. This encodes CASSPRSYEQYF.

Comments on this clone: The same CDR3 is also encoded by other DNA sequences in this sample. The chain carries TRBV28 and TRBJ2-7, with D uncertain. This CDR3 has 11 amino acids. Germline V gene data show CDR1 as MDHEN and CDR2 as SYDVKM. Trimming cost V 6 bases and J 3 bases, with 6 bases left between them. CDR3 loop: CASSSYYEQYF. For the CDR3, the DNA is TGTGCCAGCAGCTCGTACTACGAGCAGTACTTC.

This clone was detected only a few times. The chain has TRBV7-8 and TRBJ1-5, with 9 bases aligning to TRBD1. The CDR3 totals 13 residues. The junction had 6 bases not matched to a gene; V was cut back by 5 bases and J by 10 bases. CDR1 is SGHVS, CDR2 FQNEAQ, per germline. This chain's CDR3 is CASSPEDRGPQHF. CDR3 nucleotides: TGTGCCAGCAGCCCGGAGGACAGGGGACCCCAGCATTTT. The full variable domain, in which reference TRBV7-8 and TRBJ1-5 provide the parts outside the CDR3, is GAGVSQSPRYKVAKRGQDVALRCDPISGHVSLFWYQQALGQGPEFLTYFQNEAQLDKSGLPSDRFFAERPEGSVSTLKIQRTQQEDSAVYLCASSPEDRGPQHFGDGTRLSIL.